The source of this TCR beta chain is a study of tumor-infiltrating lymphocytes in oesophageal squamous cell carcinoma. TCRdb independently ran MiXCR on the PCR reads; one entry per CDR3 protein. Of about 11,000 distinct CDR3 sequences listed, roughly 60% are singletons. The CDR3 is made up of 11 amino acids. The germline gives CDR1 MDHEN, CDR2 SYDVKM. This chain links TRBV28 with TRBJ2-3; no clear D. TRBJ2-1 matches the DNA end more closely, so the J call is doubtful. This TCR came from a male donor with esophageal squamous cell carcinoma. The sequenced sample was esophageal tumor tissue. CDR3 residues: CASSLGREQFF. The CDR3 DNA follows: TGTGCCAGCAGTTTGGGTCGTGAGCAGTTCTTC.